The present T cell receptor beta chain was sequenced within a study of T cell responses to AZD1222 COVID-19 vaccine. Regarding this clone: What it binds is not known.

The data were produced by immunoSEQ multiplex PCR, yet TCRdb's version contains in-frame clones alone and is incomplete. Of around 260,000 clones listed, 90% to 95% are singletons. Study results and caveats: The breadth and depth of Spike-specific TCRs increased once two AZD1222 doses had been given. Donors were mostly white British, more females; clonal diversity possibly underestimated. In the spike-specific TCR repertoire, nearly half reportedly target unmutated variant regions. Repertoires were obtained solely post-peak T cell response.

The TCR was taken from an adult in good health. Sequenced here: peripheral blood, sampled on day 0 of AZD1222 vaccination.

The DNA of the CDR3 is TGTGCCAGAGGGGAACAGGGTCAAGCAGATACGCAGTATTTT. It translates to CARGEQGQADTQYF. The gene calls are TRBV2 and TRBJ2-3, with D tentatively TRBD1 (6 bases). Germline loops: CDR1 SNHLY, CDR2 FYNNEI. V lost 9 bases and J 4 bases, leaving 17 bases between the germline ends. The CDR3 length is 14 residues.